This TCR beta chain was sequenced in a study of blood T cell repertoires in COVID-19. Study information: Acute and convalescent COVID-19 specimens originated in the United States, Italy and Spain. Sources were T cells, B-cell-depleted T cells, or PBMCs; the material itself was cDNA or gDNA.

This CDR3 has 14 residues. Germline V gives CDR1 SGHRS, CDR2 YFSETQ. V was clipped by 3 bases and J by 2 bases; unmatched bases: 5. TCRdb's table, derived via immunoSEQ multiplex PCR, lists solely in-frame clones and lacks some. The sample consists of tens of thousands of clones, 85% of them appearing once. The sequence came from a man aged 80 or over with acute or convalescent COVID-19. The chain recombines TRBV5-1 with TRBJ2-7, with 7 bases aligning to TRBD1. Source material: peripheral blood. The CDR3 nucleotides are TGCGCCAGCAGCTCCTCAGGGGGTACCTACGAGCAGTACTTC. Protein product: CASSSSGGTYEQYF.